Sequencing of this TCR beta chain was carried out in a study of blood T cell repertoires in COVID-19. Study-level background: COVID-19 samples from acute and convalescent phases originated in the United States, Italy and Spain. Sources were T cells, B-cell-depleted T cells, or PBMCs; the material itself was cDNA or gDNA.

Germline V gene sequence: CDR1 KGHSH, CDR2 LQKENI. This CDR3 spans 14 amino acids. V trimming: 0 bases; J trimming: 6 bases; junction bases outside the gene matches: 3. In the source study's methods: From reference gene primer amplification, estimates of nucleated cell counts were derived. Method: immunoSEQ multiplex PCR; TCRdb's copy keeps in-frame clones and lacks some. The D gene and trimming were derived from the DNA, and the V and J assignments and clone size from that table. The sample gives about 100,000 clones, about 82% of which show up once; roughly an eighth is in the top ten. The sequence was collected from a man in his fifties or sixties with active or convalescent COVID-19. J is TRBJ1-1 and V is TRBV18; 8 bases fit TRBD1. The sample comprised peripheral blood. The CDR3 region has the DNA TGTGCCAGCTCACCACCGGACAGGGTCGCTGAAGCTTTCTTT. This translates into CASSPPDRVAEAFF.